This TCR beta chain stems from a study of CXCR3-negative and CXCR3-positive naive CD8 T cells (dated by TCRdb to the late 2010s). Regarding the study in general: In total, some 140 million TRB reads were obtained, or roughly 1.5 +/- 0.3 million reads per library. Data from 11 donors, pooled across two independent experiments, went into the diversity and physicochemical repertoire analyses. For the TRBV-TRBJ cluster analysis, the naive subsets came from a handful of donors, while the memory cells came from 3 donors. What the authors observed across the whole study: CXCR3 expression partially decreased after cryopreservation, so most assays used freshly isolated PBMCs. Similar TRBV-TRBJ usage was shown by naive CXCR3-negative and CXCR3-positive cells from the same donor, whereas distinct patterns were shown by memory cells. Because surface CD5, which has been linked to self-reactivity in mice, was comparable between naive subsets, TCR interaction strength was also inferred from TRB CDR3 physicochemical properties. TRB CDR3s from CXCR3-positive naive cells showed higher hydrophobicity (lower Kidera factor 4), lower energy, and higher strength and volume indices than CXCR3-negative naive cells. Comparably high repertoire diversity was found in both naive subsets, whereas much lower repertoire diversity was found in memory CD8+ T cells.

The reads were generated on a NextSeq 550. The Human TCR Profiling Kit (MiLaboratory) was used to prepare UMI-labeled 5' RACE TRB cDNA libraries. cDNA synthesis used the entire amount of extracted RNA, and PCR amplification then used the entire amount of cDNA produced. Libraries were prepared in parallel using an identical number of PCR cycles. The study's own analysis went as follows. With a requirement of at least two reads per UMI, MIGEC and MiXCR extracted about 52,000 +/- 9,100 unique UMI-labeled TRB cDNA molecules per library. An average of roughly 40,000 +/- 10,000 functional in-frame TRB CDR3 nucleotide clonotypes without stop codons was found per library. After downsampling to 5000 UMI-labeled TRB molecules per sample, diversity metrics, including normalized Shannon-Wiener and Chao1, were computed in VDJtools. Clonotype-size-weighted physicochemical properties of the central five CDR3 residues (interaction energy, strength, volume and Kidera factor 4) were computed in VDJtools. Reprocessed by TCRdb, the reads give a single entry per CDR3 protein sequence, without DNA. What appears here as the V and J calls and clone size reflects TCRdb's work, not the paper's. Per the sample table, the count is roughly 100,000 distinct CDR3 sequences. The ten biggest clones cover about 1% of the sample.

The CDR3 runs 16 residues from the cysteine to the phenylalanine. Only the protein is on record. CDR1 and CDR2 are read off the germline V gene as MDHEN and SYDVKM. Note on this clonotype: Its antigen remains unidentified.

For each CD8+ T cell subset, flow sorting was done in triplicate, and around 300,000 cells per subset went directly into RLT lysis buffer. To exclude memory contaminants, naive CD8+ T cells were stringently defined as CD45RO-CCR7+CD27+CD95-. Peripheral blood mononuclear cells were isolated from buffy coats by standard density gradient centrifugation. A FACSAria III was used to flow-sort naive CD8+ T cells into CXCR3-negative and CXCR3-positive populations. Total RNA was extracted from sorted cells using an RNeasy Mini Kit. Material for sequencing was naive CXCR3- CD8+ T cells from blood. The sample's cell subset or site label, decoded: CD45RO-CCR7+CD27+CD95- naive CD8+ T cells lacking CXCR3 (TNR3-). The clonotype originates from a human donor in good health. Some clones in this sample may be carry-over from other donors' samples. The rearranged segments are TRBV28 and TRBJ2-4; TCRdb's D gene call, TRBD2, goes unchecked for lack of DNA. The encoded CDR3 is CASSLIREANSNIQYF.